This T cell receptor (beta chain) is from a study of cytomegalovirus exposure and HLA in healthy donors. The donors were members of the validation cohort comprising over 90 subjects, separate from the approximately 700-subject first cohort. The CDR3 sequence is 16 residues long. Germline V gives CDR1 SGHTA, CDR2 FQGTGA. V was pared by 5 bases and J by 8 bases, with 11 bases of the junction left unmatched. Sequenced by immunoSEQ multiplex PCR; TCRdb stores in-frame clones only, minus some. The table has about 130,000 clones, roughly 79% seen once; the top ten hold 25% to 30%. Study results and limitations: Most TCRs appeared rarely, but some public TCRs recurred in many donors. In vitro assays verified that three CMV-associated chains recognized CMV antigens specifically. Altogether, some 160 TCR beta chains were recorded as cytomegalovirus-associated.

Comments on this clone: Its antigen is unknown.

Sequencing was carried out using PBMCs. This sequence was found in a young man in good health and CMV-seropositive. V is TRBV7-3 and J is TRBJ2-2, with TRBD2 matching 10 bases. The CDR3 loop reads CASSRLAGGRLGELFF. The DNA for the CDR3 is TGTGCCAGCAGCCGATTAGCGGGGGGCCGGCTTGGGGAGCTGTTTTTT.